This T cell receptor (beta chain) was sequenced during a study of blood T cell repertoires in COVID-19. The overall study: The study drew acute and convalescent COVID-19 samples from the United States, Italy and Spain.

TCRdb keeps only in-frame clones here, not all; method: immunoSEQ multiplex PCR. The repertoire consists of some 200,000 clones, with about 80% occurring once and the leading ten covering over 2.5%. This clone showed up just once. The CDR3 is 15 residues long. V shed 5 bases, J shed 5 bases, and the junction held 6 bases outside the gene matches. Germline V gives CDR1 SGHAT, CDR2 FQNNGV. V is TRBV11-2 and J is TRBJ1-4; 9 bases are shared with TRBD1. The clonotype originates from a human donor with acute or convalescent COVID-19. The donor label of this sample is uncertain. Material: peripheral blood. This CDR3 reads CASSTDRGWNEKLFF. For the CDR3, the DNA is TGTGCCAGCAGCACCGACAGGGGGTGGAATGAAAAACTGTTTTTT.